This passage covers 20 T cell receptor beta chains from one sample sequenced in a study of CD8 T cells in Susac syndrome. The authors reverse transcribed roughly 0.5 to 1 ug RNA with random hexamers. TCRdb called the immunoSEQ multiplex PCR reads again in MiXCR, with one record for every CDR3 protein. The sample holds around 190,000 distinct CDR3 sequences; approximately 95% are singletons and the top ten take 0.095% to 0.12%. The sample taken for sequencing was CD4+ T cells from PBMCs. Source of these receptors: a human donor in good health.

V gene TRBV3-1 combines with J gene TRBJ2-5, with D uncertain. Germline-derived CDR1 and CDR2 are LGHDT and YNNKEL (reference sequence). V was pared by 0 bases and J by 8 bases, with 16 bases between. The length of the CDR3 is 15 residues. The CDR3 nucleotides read TGTGCCAGCAGCCAAGATCTAACGGAGCCCGCAACCCAGTACTTC. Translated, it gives CASSQDLTEPATQYF.

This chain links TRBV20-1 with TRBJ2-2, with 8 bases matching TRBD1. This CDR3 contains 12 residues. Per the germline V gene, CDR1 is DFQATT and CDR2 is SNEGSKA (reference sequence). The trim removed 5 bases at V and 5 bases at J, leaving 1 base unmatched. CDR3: CSADRGTGELFF. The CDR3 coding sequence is TGCAGTGCTGACAGGGGAACCGGGGAGCTGTTTTTT.

CDR3 bases: TGTGCCAGCAGCCGGACATACTACGAGCAGTACTTC. This gives the protein CASSRTYYEQYF. The V and J genes are TRBV5-6 and TRBJ2-7, with a tentative D call TRBD1 (5 bases). V lost 4 bases and J 3 bases, leaving 8 bases between the germline ends. Germline V gives CDR1 SGHDT, CDR2 YYEEEE. The CDR3 contains 12 residues.

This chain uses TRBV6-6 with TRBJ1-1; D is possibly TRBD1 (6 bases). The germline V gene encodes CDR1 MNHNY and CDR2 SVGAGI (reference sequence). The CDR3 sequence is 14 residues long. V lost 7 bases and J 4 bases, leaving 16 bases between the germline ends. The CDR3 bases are TGTGCCAGCACCCGCAACAGGGAGGGCACTGAAGCTTTCTTT. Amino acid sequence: CASTRNREGTEAFF.

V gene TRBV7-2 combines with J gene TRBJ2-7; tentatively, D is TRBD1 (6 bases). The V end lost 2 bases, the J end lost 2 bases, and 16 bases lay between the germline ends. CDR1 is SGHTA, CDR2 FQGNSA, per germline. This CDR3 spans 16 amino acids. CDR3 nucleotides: TGTGCCAGCAGCTTAAGGGACACCCAGAGGACCTACGAGCAGTACTTC. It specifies CASSLRDTQRTYEQYF.

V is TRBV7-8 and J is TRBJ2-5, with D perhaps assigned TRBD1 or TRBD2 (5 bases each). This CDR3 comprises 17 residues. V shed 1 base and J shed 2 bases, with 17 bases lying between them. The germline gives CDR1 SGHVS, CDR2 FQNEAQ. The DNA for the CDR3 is TGTGCCAGCAGCTTAGAACGCACCCTTGAGGGGCAAGAGACCCAGTACTTC. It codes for CASSLERTLEGQETQYF. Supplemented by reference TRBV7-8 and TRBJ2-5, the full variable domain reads GAGVSQSPRYKVAKRGQDVALRCDPISGHVSLFWYQQALGQGPEFLTYFQNEAQLDKSGLPSDRFFAERPEGSVSTLKIQRTQQEDSAVYLCASSLERTLEGQETQYFGPGTRLLVL.

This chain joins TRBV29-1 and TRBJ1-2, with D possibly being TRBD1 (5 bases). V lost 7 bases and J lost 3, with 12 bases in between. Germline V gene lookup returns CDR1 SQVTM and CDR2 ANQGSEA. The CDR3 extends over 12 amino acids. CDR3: CSAWGGDYGYTF. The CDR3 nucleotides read TGCAGCGCCTGGGGCGGGGACTATGGCTACACCTTC.

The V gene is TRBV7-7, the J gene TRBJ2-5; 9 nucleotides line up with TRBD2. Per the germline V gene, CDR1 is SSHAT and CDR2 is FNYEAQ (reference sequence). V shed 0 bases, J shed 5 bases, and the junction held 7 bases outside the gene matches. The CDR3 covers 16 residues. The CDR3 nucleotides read TGTGCCAGCAGCTTAGCGGCAGCGGGGGGAAAGGAGACCCAGTACTTC. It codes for CASSLAAAGGKETQYF.

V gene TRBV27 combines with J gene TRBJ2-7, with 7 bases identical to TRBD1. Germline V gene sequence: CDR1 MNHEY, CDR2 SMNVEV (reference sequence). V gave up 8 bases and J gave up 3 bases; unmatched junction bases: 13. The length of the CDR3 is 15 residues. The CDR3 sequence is CASRYGDSLIYEQYF. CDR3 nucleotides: TGTGCCAGCCGTTACGGGGACAGCCTCATCTACGAGCAGTACTTC.

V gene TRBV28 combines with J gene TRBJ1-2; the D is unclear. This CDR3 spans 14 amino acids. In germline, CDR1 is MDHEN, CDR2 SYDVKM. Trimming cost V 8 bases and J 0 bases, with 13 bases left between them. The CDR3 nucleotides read TGTGCCAGCTCCGTGGGCAGGACTAACTATGGCTACACCTTC. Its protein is CASSVGRTNYGYTF.

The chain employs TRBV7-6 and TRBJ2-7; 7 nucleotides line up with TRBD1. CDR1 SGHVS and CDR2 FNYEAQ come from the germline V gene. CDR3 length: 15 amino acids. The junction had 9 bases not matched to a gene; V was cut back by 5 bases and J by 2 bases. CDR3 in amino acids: CASSQDRTMAYEQYV. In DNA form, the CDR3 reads TGTGCCAGCAGCCAGGACAGGACGATGGCCTACGAGCAGTACGTC.

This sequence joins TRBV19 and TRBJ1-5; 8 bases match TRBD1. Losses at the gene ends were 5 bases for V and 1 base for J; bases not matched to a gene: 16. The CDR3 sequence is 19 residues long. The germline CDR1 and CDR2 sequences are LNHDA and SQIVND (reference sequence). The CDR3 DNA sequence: TGTGCCAGTAGTGGAACAGGGGGAGGCAAGAGTTGGAGCAATCAGCCCCAGCATTTT. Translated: CASSGTGGGKSWSNQPQHF.

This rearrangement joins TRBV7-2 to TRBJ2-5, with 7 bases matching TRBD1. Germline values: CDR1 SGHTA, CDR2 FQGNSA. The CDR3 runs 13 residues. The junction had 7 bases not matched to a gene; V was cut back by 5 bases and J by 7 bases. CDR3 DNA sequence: TGTGCCAGCAGCCCAGAGGGGGCTCGGACCCAGTACTTC. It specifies CASSPEGARTQYF.

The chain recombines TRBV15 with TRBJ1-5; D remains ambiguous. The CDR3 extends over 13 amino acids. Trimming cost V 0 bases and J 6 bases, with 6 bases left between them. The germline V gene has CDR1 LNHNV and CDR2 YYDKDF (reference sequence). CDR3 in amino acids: CATSRDPSQPQHF. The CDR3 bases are TGTGCCACCAGCAGAGATCCTAGTCAGCCCCAGCATTTT.

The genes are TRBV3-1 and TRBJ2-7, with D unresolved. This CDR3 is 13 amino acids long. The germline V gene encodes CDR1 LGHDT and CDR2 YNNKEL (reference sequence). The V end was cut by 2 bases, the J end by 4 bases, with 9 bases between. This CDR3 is CASSQSEEYEQYV. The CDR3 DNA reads TGTGCCAGCAGCCAAAGTGAAGAGTACGAGCAGTACGTC.

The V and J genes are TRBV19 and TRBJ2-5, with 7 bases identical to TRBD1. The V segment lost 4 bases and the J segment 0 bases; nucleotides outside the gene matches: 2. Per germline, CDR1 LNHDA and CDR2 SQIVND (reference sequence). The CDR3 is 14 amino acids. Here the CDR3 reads CASSKTGYQETQYF. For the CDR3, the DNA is TGTGCCAGTAGTAAGACAGGGTACCAAGAGACCCAGTACTTC.

The CDR3 is CATSRGDRGTNNGANVLTF. In DNA, the CDR3 is TGTGCCACCAGCAGAGGAGACAGGGGGACCAATAACGGGGCCAACGTCCTGACTTTC. The chain combines TRBV15 with TRBJ2-6; TRBD1 matches 9 bases. Germline CDR1 and CDR2: LNHNV and YYDKDF (reference sequence). The junction had 11 bases not matched to a gene; V was cut back by 1 base and J by 4 bases. The CDR3 consists of 19 residues.

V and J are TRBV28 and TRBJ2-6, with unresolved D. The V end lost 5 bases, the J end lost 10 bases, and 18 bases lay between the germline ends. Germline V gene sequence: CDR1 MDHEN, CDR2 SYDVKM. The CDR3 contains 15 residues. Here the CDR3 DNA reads TGTGCCAGCAGTCTCCCGAGACGGGTCTTGAACGTCCTGACTTTC. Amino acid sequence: CASSLPRRVLNVLTF.

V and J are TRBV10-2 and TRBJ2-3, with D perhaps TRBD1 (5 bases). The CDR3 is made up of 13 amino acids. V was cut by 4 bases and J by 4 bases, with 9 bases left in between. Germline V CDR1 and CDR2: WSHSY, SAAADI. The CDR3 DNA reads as TGCGCCAGCAGTGCAGGGATCCCAGATACGCAGTATTTT. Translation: CASSAGIPDTQYF.

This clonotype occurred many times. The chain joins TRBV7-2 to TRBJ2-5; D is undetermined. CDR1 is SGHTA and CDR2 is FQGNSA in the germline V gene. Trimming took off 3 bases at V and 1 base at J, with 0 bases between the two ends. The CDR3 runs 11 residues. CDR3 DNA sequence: TGTGCCAGCAGCTTCCAAGAGACCCAGTACTTC. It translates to CASSFQETQYF.